These 2 T cell receptor beta chains came from one sample sequenced in a study of T-cell reconstitution after alpha-beta-depleted transplantation in children. This sample's TCRbeta library carried unique molecular identifier barcodes. Using its own MiXCR run on the PCR reads, TCRdb lists one record per CDR3 protein. The sample has about 490,000 distinct CDR3 sequences, approximately 10% seen once; the top ten hold roughly 2.1%. Sequences were derived from PBMCs, sampled before TCRalphabeta/CD19-depleted stem cell transplant. The receptors were sampled from a child aged 2 to 10 with inherited bone marrow failure, due to receive a stem cell transplant.

Note on this clonotype: A read error is possible here, since a much larger clone lies one base away. The DNA for the CDR3 is TGCAGCGTTGAATTAACGGGGGGCTTTGGAAACACCATATATTTT. This encodes CSVELTGGFGNTIYF. The chain uses TRBV29-1 and TRBJ1-3; D may be TRBD1 (6 bases). Per germline, CDR1 SQVTM and CDR2 ANQGSEA. The ends were cut back, 2 bases at V and 3 bases at J, with 14 bases in the middle. The CDR3 is 15 amino acids. The whole variable domain, filled in from reference TRBV29-1 and TRBJ1-3, reads SAVISQKPSRDICQRGTSLTIQCQVDSQVTMMFWYRQQPGQSLTLIATANQGSEATYESGFVIDKFPISRPNLTFSTLTVSNMSPEDSSIYLCSVELTGGFGNTIYFGEGSWLTVV.

This clonotype occurred many times. This chain uses TRBV27 with TRBJ2-2; the D call may be TRBD1 or TRBD2 (6 bases each). V dropped 3 bases and J dropped 2 bases, with 13 bases sitting between them. This CDR3 is 16 amino acids long. Germline CDR1 is MNHEY and CDR2 is SMNVEV (reference sequence). In nucleotides, the CDR3 is TGTGCCAGCAGTTTGGCCGGGGGCACTAACACCGGGGAGCTGTTTTTT. Its translation: CASSLAGGTNTGELFF.